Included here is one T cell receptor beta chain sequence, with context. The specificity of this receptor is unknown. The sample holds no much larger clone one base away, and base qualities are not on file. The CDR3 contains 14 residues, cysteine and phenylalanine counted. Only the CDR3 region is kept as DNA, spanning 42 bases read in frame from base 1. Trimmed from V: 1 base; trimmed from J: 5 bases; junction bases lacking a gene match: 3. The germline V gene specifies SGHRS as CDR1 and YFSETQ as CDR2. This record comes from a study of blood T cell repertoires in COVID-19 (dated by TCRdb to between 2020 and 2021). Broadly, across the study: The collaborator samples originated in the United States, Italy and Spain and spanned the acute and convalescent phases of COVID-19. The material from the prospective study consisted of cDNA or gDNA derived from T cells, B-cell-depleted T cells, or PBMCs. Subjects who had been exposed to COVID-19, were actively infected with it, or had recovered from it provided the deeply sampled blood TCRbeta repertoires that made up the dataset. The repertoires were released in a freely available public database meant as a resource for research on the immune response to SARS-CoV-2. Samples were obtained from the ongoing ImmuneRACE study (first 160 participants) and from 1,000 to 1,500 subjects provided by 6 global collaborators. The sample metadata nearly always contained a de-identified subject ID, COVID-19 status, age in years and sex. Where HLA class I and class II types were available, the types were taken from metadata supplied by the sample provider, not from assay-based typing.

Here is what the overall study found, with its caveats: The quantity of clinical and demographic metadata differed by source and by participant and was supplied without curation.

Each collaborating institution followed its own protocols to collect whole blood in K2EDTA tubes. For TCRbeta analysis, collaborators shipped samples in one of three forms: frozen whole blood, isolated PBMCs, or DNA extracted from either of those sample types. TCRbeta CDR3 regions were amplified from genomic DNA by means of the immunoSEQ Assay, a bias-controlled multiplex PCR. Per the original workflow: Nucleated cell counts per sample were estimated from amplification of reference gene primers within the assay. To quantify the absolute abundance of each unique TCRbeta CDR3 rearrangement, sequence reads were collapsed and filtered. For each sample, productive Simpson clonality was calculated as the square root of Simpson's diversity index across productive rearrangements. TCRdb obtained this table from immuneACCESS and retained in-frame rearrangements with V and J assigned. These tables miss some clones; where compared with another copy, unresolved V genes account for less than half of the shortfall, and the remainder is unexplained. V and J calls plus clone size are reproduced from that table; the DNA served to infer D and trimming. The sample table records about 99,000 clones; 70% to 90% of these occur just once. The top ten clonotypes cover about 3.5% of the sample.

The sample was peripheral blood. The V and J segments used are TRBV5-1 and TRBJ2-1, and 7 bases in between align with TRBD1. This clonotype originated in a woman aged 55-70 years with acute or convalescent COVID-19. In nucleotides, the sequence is TGCGCCAGCAGCTTGACTGGACAGGACAATGAGCAGTTCTTC. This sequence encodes CASSLTGQDNEQFF.